Described below is a single T cell receptor (beta chain) sequence and its context. Germline and junction disagree at one end, which may indicate a read error. This specimen comes from a study of TIL therapy for anti-PD-1-resistant metastatic lung cancer. On the study more broadly: Patients had a median age of approximately 56 years (range 38-75).

Sequencing used immunoSEQ v3. Data came from immunoSEQ multiplex PCR; TCRdb stores just in-frame clones and leaves some out. The sample contains about 53,000 clones, roughly 70% of which appear only once. Germline V lookup: CDR1 SEHNR, CDR2 FQNEAQ (reference sequence). The CDR3 contains 15 residues. The time point: pre-treatment sample, taken before nivolumab and TIL therapy. Sequenced material: blood, taken at baseline. The sequence was collected from a person aged 25-79 years with non-small cell lung cancer. The J gene is TRBJ1-4, the V gene TRBV7-9; 7 nucleotides match TRBD1. The CDR3 DNA reads as TGTGCCAGCAGCATCCGGACAGGCCCCAATGAACAACTGTTTTTT. The encoded protein is CASSIRTGPNEQLFF.